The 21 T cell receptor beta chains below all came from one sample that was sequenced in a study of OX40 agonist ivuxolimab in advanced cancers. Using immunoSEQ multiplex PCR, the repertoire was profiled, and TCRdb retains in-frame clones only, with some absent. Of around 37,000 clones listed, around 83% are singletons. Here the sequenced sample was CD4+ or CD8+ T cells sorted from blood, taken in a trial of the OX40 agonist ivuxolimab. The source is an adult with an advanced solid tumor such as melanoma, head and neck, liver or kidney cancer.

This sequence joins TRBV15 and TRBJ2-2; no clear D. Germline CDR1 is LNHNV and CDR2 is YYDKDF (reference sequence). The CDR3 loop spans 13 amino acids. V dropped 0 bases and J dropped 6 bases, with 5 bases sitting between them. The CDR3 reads CATSRDLAGELFF. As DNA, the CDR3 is TGTGCCACCAGCAGAGATCTTGCCGGGGAGCTGTTTTTT.

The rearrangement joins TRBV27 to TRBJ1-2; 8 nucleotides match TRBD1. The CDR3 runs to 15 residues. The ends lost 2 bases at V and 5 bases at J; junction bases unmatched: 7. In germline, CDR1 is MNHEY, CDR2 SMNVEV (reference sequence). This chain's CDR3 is CASSLGQGLGYGYTF. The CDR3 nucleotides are TGTGCCAGCAGTTTAGGACAGGGTTTGGGGTATGGCTACACCTTC.

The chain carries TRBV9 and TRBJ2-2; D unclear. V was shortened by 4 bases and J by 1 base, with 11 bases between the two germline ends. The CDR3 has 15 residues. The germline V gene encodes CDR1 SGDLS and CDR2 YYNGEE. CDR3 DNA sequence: TGTGCCAGCAGCCACACGACGGTGAACACCGGGGAGCTGTTTTTT. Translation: CASSHTTVNTGELFF.

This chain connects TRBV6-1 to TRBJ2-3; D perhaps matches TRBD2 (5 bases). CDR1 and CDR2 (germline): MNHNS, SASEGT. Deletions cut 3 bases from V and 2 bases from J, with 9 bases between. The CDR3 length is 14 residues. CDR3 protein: CASSETTTTDTQYF. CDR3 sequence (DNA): TGTGCCAGCAGTGAGACGACTACCACAGATACGCAGTATTTT.

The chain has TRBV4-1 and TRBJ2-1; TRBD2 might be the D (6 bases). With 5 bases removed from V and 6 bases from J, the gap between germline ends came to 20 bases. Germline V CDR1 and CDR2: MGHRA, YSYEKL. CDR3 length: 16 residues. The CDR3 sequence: CASSTQGGAPSNEQFF. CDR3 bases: TGCGCCAGCAGCACTCAGGGCGGGGCCCCATCCAATGAGCAGTTCTTC.

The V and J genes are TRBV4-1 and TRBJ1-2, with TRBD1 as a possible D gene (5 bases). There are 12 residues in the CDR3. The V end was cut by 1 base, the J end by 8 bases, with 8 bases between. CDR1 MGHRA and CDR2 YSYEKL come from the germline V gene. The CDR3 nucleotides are TGCGCCAGCAGCCAAGTTCCAGGGGGCTACACCTTC. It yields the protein CASSQVPGGYTF.

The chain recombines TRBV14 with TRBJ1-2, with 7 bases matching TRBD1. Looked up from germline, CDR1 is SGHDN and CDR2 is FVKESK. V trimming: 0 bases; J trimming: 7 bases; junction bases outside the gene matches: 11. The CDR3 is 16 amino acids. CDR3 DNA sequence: TGTGCCAGCAGCCAAGATGGAGAGGACAGGTGGTTTGGCTACACCTTC. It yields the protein CASSQDGEDRWFGYTF.

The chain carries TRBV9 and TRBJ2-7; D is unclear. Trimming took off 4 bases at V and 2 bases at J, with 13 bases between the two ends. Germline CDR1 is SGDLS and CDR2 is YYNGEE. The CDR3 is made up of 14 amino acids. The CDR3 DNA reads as TGTGCCAGCAGCACGCCCAGCGTACCCTACGAGCAGTACTTC. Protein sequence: CASSTPSVPYEQYF.

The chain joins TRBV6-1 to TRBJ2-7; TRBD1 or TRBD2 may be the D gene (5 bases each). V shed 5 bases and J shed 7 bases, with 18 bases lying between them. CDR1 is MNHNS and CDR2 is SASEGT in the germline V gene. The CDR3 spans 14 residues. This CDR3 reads CASSLGATLEEQYF. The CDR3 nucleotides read TGTGCCAGCAGTCTCGGGGCTACCCTCGAAGAGCAGTACTTC.

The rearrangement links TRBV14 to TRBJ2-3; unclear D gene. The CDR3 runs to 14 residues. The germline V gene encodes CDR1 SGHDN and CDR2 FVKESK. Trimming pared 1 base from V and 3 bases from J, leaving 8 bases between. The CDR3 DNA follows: TGTGCCAGCAGCCAAGGTATAGGTACAGATACGCAGTATTTT. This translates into CASSQGIGTDTQYF.

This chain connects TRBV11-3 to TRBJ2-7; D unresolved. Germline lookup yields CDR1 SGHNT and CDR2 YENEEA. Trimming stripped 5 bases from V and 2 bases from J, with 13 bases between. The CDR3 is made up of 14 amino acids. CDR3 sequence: CASSPPGSAYEQYF. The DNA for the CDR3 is TGTGCCAGCAGCCCCCCGGGCTCAGCCTACGAGCAGTACTTC.

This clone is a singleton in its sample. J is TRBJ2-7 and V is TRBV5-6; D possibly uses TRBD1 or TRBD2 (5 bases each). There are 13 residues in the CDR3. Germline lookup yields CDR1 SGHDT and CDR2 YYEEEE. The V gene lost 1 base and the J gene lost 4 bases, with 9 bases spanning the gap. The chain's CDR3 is CASSLSGGYEQYF. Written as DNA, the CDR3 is TGTGCCAGCAGCTTGAGTGGGGGATACGAGCAGTACTTC. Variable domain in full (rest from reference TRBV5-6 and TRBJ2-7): DAGVTQSPTHLIKTRGQQVTLRCSPKSGHDTVSWYQQALGQGPQFIFQYYEEEERQRGNFPDRFSGHQFPNYSSELNVNALLLGDSALYLCASSLSGGYEQYFGPGTRLTVT.

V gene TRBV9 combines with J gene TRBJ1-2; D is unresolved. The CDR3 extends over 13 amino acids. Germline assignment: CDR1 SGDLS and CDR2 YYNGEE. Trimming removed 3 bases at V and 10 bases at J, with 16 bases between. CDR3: CASSGGGRSIYTF. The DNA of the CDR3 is TGTGCCAGCAGCGGGGGTGGTAGGAGCATCTACACCTTC.

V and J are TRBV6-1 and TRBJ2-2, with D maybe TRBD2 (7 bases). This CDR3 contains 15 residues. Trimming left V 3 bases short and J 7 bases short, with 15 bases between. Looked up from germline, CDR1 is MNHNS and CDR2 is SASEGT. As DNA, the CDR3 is TGTGCCAGCAGTGAGTCTGGGGGGGGCAGCGGGGAGCTGTTTTTT. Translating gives CASSESGGGSGELFF.

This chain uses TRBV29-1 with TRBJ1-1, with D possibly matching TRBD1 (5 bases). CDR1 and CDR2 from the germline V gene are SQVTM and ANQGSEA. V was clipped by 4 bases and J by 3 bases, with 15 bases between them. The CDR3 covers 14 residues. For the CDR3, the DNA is TGCAGCGTTGTCAGAGGTGGGGGATACACTGAAGCTTTCTTT. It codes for CSVVRGGGYTEAFF.

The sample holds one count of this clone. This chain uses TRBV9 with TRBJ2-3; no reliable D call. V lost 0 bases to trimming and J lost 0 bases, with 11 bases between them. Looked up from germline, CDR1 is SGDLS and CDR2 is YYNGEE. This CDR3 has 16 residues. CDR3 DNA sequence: TGTGCCAGCAGCGTAGAGGGCGAAGCTAGCACAGATACGCAGTATTTT. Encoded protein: CASSVEGEASTDTQYF.

The CDR3 nucleotides are TGCGCCAGCAGCTTGGCCTTAGGGGCCACGAACACTGAAGCTTTCTTT. It codes for CASSLALGATNTEAFF. The chain carries TRBV5-1 and TRBJ1-1; D is perhaps TRBD1 (5 bases). Trimming took 0 bases from V and 1 from J, leaving 13 bases between them. CDR1 is SGHRS, CDR2 YFSETQ, per germline. The CDR3 consists of 16 residues.

CDR3 sequence: CASSLSGGGFRAAYEQYF. CDR3 in DNA: TGTGCCAGCAGTTTATCGGGTGGGGGTTTCAGGGCCGCCTACGAGCAGTACTTC. The chain employs TRBV27 and TRBJ2-7; D is possibly TRBD1 or TRBD2 (5 bases each). Germline V gene data show CDR1 as MNHEY and CDR2 as SMNVEV (reference sequence). CDR3 length equals 18 residues. The V and J ends lost 0 bases and 2 bases respectively, with 20 bases between them.

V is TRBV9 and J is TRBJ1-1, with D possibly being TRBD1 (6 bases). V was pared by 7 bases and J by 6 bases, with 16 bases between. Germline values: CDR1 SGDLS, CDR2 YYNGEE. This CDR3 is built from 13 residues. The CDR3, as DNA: TGTGCCAGCGGTTACAGGGAAGGGGCTGAAGCTTTCTTT. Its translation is CASGYREGAEAFF.

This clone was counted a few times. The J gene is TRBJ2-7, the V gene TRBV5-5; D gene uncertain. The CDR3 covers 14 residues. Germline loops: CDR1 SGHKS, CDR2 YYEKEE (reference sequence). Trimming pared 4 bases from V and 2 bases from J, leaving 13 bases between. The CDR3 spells CASSPGEPPYEQYF. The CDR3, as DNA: TGTGCCAGCAGCCCGGGTGAACCGCCCTACGAGCAGTACTTC.

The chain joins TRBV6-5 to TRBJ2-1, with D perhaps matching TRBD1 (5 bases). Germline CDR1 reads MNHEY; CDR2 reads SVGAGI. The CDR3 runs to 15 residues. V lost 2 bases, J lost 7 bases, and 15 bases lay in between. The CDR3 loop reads CASSYGAPHGNEQFF. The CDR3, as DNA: TGTGCCAGCAGTTACGGGGCCCCCCATGGGAATGAGCAGTTCTTC.